The 25 T cell receptor beta chains below come from one sample, sequenced in a study of T cell changes during pregnancy in multiple sclerosis. Clones were sequenced by immunoSEQ multiplex PCR, and TCRdb holds only the in-frame ones, with some missing. This table has about 47,000 clones, approximately 90% appearing once. Here the sequenced sample was peripheral blood, taken in the first trimester of pregnancy. These receptors were taken from a female donor with multiple sclerosis, enrolled in a pregnancy study.

This clone was seen just once. This rearrangement joins TRBV18 to TRBJ2-1; 9 bases fit TRBD2. CDR3 length: 14 residues. J was trimmed by 9 bases and V by 3 bases; bases with no gene match: 6. Germline lookup yields CDR1 KGHSH and CDR2 LQKENI. This CDR3 is CASSPLAGLGEQFF. The DNA for the CDR3 is TGTGCCAGCTCACCGCTAGCGGGGTTGGGTGAGCAGTTCTTC.

V and J are TRBV6-4 and TRBJ2-7; TRBD1 matches 8 bases. This CDR3 region has 16 residues. J was trimmed by 1 base and V by 2 bases; bases with no gene match: 7. CDR1 is MRHNA, CDR2 SNTAGT, per germline. This CDR3 is CASSDPRTGKSYEQYF. DNA of the CDR3: TGTGCCAGCAGTGACCCTCGGACAGGGAAGTCCTACGAGCAGTACTTC.

The chain couples TRBV7-3 to TRBJ2-1, with 8 bases identical to TRBD1. From germline, CDR1 is SGHTA and CDR2 FQGTGA. After removal of 5 bases from V and 7 bases from J, the junction contained 7 bases not matched to a gene. This CDR3 spans 14 amino acids. CDR3 region: CASSGTGLGNEQFF. For the CDR3, the DNA is TGTGCCAGCAGCGGGACAGGTCTCGGGAATGAGCAGTTCTTC.

V and J are TRBV11-2 and TRBJ1-2; D not resolved. The germline V gene has CDR1 SGHAT and CDR2 FQNNGV. V was cut by 3 bases and J by 8 bases, with 10 bases left in between. This CDR3 comprises 12 residues. CDR3 residues: CASSFSRHGYTF. CDR3 DNA sequence: TGTGCCAGCAGCTTCTCTCGACACGGCTACACCTTC.

The chain links TRBV6-5 to TRBJ1-1; D gene unclear. Germline V gene data show CDR1 as MNHEY and CDR2 as SVGAGI. The CDR3 consists of 11 residues. V was cut by 10 bases and J by 7 bases, with 13 bases left in between. The CDR3 reads CAISAGGEAFF. CDR3 coding DNA: TGTGCCATCAGCGCGGGAGGTGAAGCTTTCTTT.

The J gene is TRBJ1-1, the V gene TRBV12-5; a possible D gene is TRBD1 (5 bases). CDR1 and CDR2 from the germline V gene are LGHNT and FRNRAP. This CDR3 is 14 amino acids long. V lost 7 bases to trimming and J lost 5 bases, with 17 bases between them. CDR3: CASAPAGLLTEAFF. The CDR3 DNA sequence: TGTGCTAGTGCCCCTGCGGGACTGTTGACTGAAGCTTTCTTT.

This clone was picked up one time. This chain joins TRBV7-9 and TRBJ1-4; possibly TRBD1 for D (5 bases). Germline CDR1 and CDR2: SEHNR and FQNEAQ (reference sequence). The ends were cut back, 2 bases at V and 7 bases at J, with 8 bases in the middle. The CDR3 consists of 13 residues. CDR3 sequence: CASSLKGVEKLFF. In DNA form, the CDR3 reads TGTGCCAGCAGCTTAAAAGGGGTTGAAAAACTGTTTTTT. Complete variable domain (other parts from reference TRBV7-9 and TRBJ1-4): DTGVSQNPRHKITKRGQNVTFRCDPISEHNRLYWYRQTLGQGPEFLTYFQNEAQLEKSRLLSDRFSAERPKGSFSTLEIQRTEQGDSAMYLCASSLKGVEKLFFGSGTQLSVL.

V gene TRBV9 combines with J gene TRBJ2-7; 9 bases map to TRBD1. This CDR3 is 14 amino acids long. The J segment lost 2 bases and the V segment lost 2 bases, leaving 2 bases of the junction unmatched. CDR1 is SGDLS, CDR2 YYNGEE, per germline. This chain's CDR3 is CASSVTGGAYEQYF. The CDR3 nucleotides are TGTGCCAGCAGCGTGACAGGGGGGGCCTACGAGCAGTACTTC.

V usage is TRBV28 and J usage is TRBJ1-3; 9 bases are a match to TRBD1. J lost 6 bases, V lost 9 bases, and 6 bases had no gene match. The germline CDR1 and CDR2 sequences are MDHEN and SYDVKM. This CDR3 comprises 13 residues. CDR3 sequence reads: CASMGQGKNTIYF. DNA for the CDR3: TGTGCCAGTATGGGACAGGGAAAAAACACCATATATTTT.

The V and J genes are TRBV5-1 and TRBJ1-3; TRBD1 might be the D (5 bases). V lost 0 bases to trimming and J lost 2 bases, with 9 bases between them. The CDR3 is made up of 15 amino acids. Germline loops: CDR1 SGHRS, CDR2 YFSETQ. CDR3 protein: CASSLAPGTGNTIYF. DNA for the CDR3: TGCGCCAGCAGCTTGGCCCCAGGGACTGGAAACACCATATATTTT. Full variable domain (rest looked up from reference TRBV5-1 and TRBJ1-3): KAGVTQTPRYLIKTRGQQVTLSCSPISGHRSVSWYQQTPGQGLQFLFEYFSETQRNKGNFPGRFSGRQFSNSRSEMNVSTLELGDSALYLCASSLAPGTGNTIYFGEGSWLTVV.

The chain joins TRBV15 to TRBJ1-5; D is perhaps TRBD1 (5 bases). Per the germline V gene, CDR1 is LNHNV and CDR2 is YYDKDF (reference sequence). This CDR3 region has 14 residues. Trimming removed 6 bases from V and 0 bases from J, with 9 bases in between. Here the CDR3 reads CATRGQNSNQPQHF. The CDR3 DNA is TGTGCCACCAGGGGGCAAAATAGCAATCAGCCCCAGCATTTT.

The J gene is TRBJ2-5, the V gene TRBV19, with 10 bases that match TRBD2. The CDR3 runs 13 residues. J gave up 2 bases and V 10 bases, and 4 bases lay outside the gene matches. Germline V gene data show CDR1 as LNHDA and CDR2 as SQIVND (reference sequence). In DNA form, the CDR3 reads TGTGCCACGCAACTAGCGGGGCAAGAGACCCAGTACTTC. Translating gives CATQLAGQETQYF.

The gene calls are TRBV5-6 and TRBJ1-5; tentatively, D is TRBD1 (5 bases). The CDR3 covers 15 residues. CDR1 is SGHDT, CDR2 YYEEEE, per germline. V dropped 0 bases and J dropped 2 bases, with 9 bases sitting between them. CDR3 residues: CASSLGAGGNQPQHF. The CDR3 DNA sequence: TGTGCCAGCAGCTTGGGGGCGGGGGGCAATCAGCCCCAGCATTTT. Variable domain in full (rest from reference TRBV5-6 and TRBJ1-5): DAGVTQSPTHLIKTRGQQVTLRCSPKSGHDTVSWYQQALGQGPQFIFQYYEEEERQRGNFPDRFSGHQFPNYSSELNVNALLLGDSALYLCASSLGAGGNQPQHFGDGTRLSIL.

This chain connects TRBV10-3 to TRBJ1-3; tentative D call: TRBD1 (5 bases). V lost 7 bases, J lost 0 bases, and 16 bases lay in between. CDR1 and CDR2 (germline): ENHRY, SYGVKD. This CDR3 is 16 amino acids long. CDR3 nucleotide sequence: TGTGCCATCAACAAACAACAGGACCTCTCTGGAAACACCATATATTTT. Its translation is CAINKQQDLSGNTIYF.

The genes are TRBV7-6 and TRBJ2-1; TRBD2 might be the D (5 bases). This CDR3 is 15 amino acids long. Germline CDR1 reads SGHVS; CDR2 reads FNYEAQ. V gave up 5 bases and J gave up 2 bases, with 13 bases separating them. CDR3 sequence reads: CASSPASRAYNEQFF. In nucleotides, the CDR3 is TGTGCCAGCAGCCCTGCTAGCAGAGCCTACAATGAGCAGTTCTTC.

This chain connects TRBV5-4 to TRBJ2-1; D is perhaps TRBD2 (6 bases). The germline gives CDR1 SGHNT, CDR2 YYREEE (reference sequence). There are 15 residues in the CDR3. The V end lost 4 bases, the J end lost 4 bases, and 15 bases lay between the germline ends. The CDR3 DNA is TGTGCCAGCAGCCCAGGGAGCGGGCTGTACAATGAGCAGTTCTTC. Amino acid sequence: CASSPGSGLYNEQFF.

The chain carries TRBV7-2 and TRBJ1-5; D is undetermined. In germline, CDR1 is SGHTA, CDR2 FQGNSA. This CDR3 has 13 amino acids. V lost 4 bases to trimming and J lost 7 bases, with 11 bases between them. The DNA for the CDR3 is TGTGCCAGCAGCTCATGGGGAGAGCAGCCCCAGCATTTT. As protein: CASSSWGEQPQHF.

The chain is built from TRBV6-6 and TRBJ2-7; no definite D call. This CDR3 is 13 amino acids long. Germline V gene lookup returns CDR1 MNHNY and CDR2 SVGAGI (reference sequence). V lost 0 bases, J lost 12 bases, and 15 bases lay in between. The CDR3, as DNA: TGTGCCAGCAGTTACTCGGGCCCACAACAAGGGTACTTC. Residues: CASSYSGPQQGYF.

The chain links TRBV4-1 to TRBJ2-7, with 8 bases lining up with TRBD1. The V gene's germline CDR1 is MGHRA and CDR2 YSYEKL. The CDR3 sequence is 17 residues long. The V segment lost 0 bases and the J segment 3 bases; nucleotides outside the gene matches: 10. In DNA, the CDR3 is TGCGCCAGCAGCCAAGATGCTAACGGACAGGGTGGCTACGAGCAGTACTTC. Encoded protein: CASSQDANGQGGYEQYF.

This rearrangement joins TRBV19 to TRBJ2-2; possible D gene TRBD2, 7 bases. This CDR3 region has 16 residues. Germline CDR1 and CDR2: LNHDA and SQIVND (reference sequence). Trimming took 9 bases from V and 5 from J, leaving 22 bases between them. The CDR3 DNA is TGTGCCAGCTACCCTAAGGGGGGGTGGATGACCGGGGAGCTGTTTTTT. Translating gives CASYPKGGWMTGELFF. Full variable domain (missing parts from reference TRBV19 and TRBJ2-2): DGGITQSPKYLFRKEGQNVTLSCEQNLNHDAMYWYRQDPGQGLRLIYYSQIVNDFQKGDIAEGYSVSREKKESFPLTVTSAQKNPTAFYLCASYPKGGWMTGELFFGEGSRLTVL.

The chain carries TRBV28 and TRBJ1-6; tentatively, D is TRBD1 (5 bases). The V gene lost 7 bases and the J gene lost 7 bases, with 20 bases spanning the gap. CDR1 is MDHEN and CDR2 is SYDVKM in the germline V gene. The CDR3 is 16 amino acids. The CDR3 loop reads CASTSLEGIGNSPLHF. CDR3 coding DNA: TGTGCCAGCACTTCCCTGGAGGGGATCGGGAATTCACCCCTCCACTTT.

This rearrangement joins TRBV28 to TRBJ2-6; D is possibly TRBD2 (6 bases). V lost 5 bases to trimming and J lost 0 bases, with 11 bases between them. Per germline, CDR1 MDHEN and CDR2 SYDVKM. This CDR3 comprises 16 residues. The CDR3, as DNA: TGTGCCAGCAGTCCGGGAGACAGCTCTGGGGCCAACGTCCTGACTTTC. As protein: CASSPGDSSGANVLTF.

V gene TRBV7-9 combines with J gene TRBJ1-2; 8 bases match TRBD1. The germline V gene encodes CDR1 SEHNR and CDR2 FQNEAQ (reference sequence). The V and J ends lost 10 bases and 0 bases, in that order; junction bases with no gene match: 4. The CDR3 length is 13 residues. CDR3 coding DNA: TGTGCCACCCAGGGGGCGGCTAACTATGGCTACACCTTC. Protein: CATQGAANYGYTF.

The rearrangement links TRBV7-2 to TRBJ1-1, with a tentative D call TRBD1 (5 bases). CDR3 size: 12 residues. V was cut by 5 bases and J by 8 bases, with 12 bases left in between. Germline V gene lookup returns CDR1 SGHTA and CDR2 FQGNSA. In DNA, the CDR3 is TGTGCCAGCAGCCCGATTAGGGGCGAAGCTTTCTTT. This encodes CASSPIRGEAFF.

This rearrangement joins TRBV19 to TRBJ2-3; weak D call: TRBD1 (5 bases). The germline V gene encodes CDR1 LNHDA and CDR2 SQIVND (reference sequence). The CDR3 has 15 amino acids. Trimming stripped 3 bases from V and 3 bases from J, with 13 bases between. CDR3 DNA sequence: TGTGCCAGTAGTATTTCTGGGGCCGCGACAGATACGCAGTATTTT. Residues: CASSISGAATDTQYF.